This TCR beta chain was observed in a study of beta chain features in type 1 diabetes. Overall study findings and caveats: Type 1 diabetes patients had moderately but significantly shorter TCRB CDR3s in all four CD4+ subsets.

About this clone: Its antigen is still unknown.

Expressed TCRB transcripts were sequenced because the entire RNA isolate underwent reverse transcription. The protocol was immunoSEQ multiplex PCR, while the TCRdb copy is restricted to in-frame clones and leaves out a portion. Among more than 350,000 clones listed, approximately 10% were seen once. The V and J ends lost 5 bases and 4 bases, in that order; junction bases with no gene match: 5. There are 15 residues in the CDR3. The germline V gene encodes CDR1 MNHEY and CDR2 SMNVEV (reference sequence). CD4+ naive, central memory, regulatory and stem cell-like memory subsets were isolated by sorting on CD45RO/CCR7/CD25/CD127/CD95/CD27.

This chain uses TRBV27 with TRBJ1-4, with 9 bases matching TRBD1. Input material: naive CD4+ T cells from blood. This TCR was recovered from a woman between 18 and 30 years old in good health. The CDR3 reads CASSPPDRGNEKLFF. CDR3 coding DNA: TGTGCCAGCAGTCCCCCGGACAGGGGTAATGAAAAACTGTTTTTT.